This entry lists 8 T cell receptor beta chains sequenced from one sample in a study of Tregs in tolerant kidney transplant recipients. Sequenced by immunoSEQ multiplex PCR; TCRdb stores in-frame clones only, minus some. The table includes under 50,000 clones, under 95% detected once. Sequenced input: Tregs from blood. The receptor set was obtained from a human donor in good health.

This chain links TRBV9 with TRBJ2-1; TRBD2 might be the D (6 bases). Trimming removed 4 bases at V and 8 bases at J, with 25 bases between. This CDR3 has 17 amino acids. Germline V CDR1 and CDR2: SGDLS, YYNGEE. The CDR3 DNA reads TGTGCCAGCAGCCCAGGTCCGGGAGCCAACCTTTTTTATGAGCAGTTCTTC. Residues: CASSPGPGANLFYEQFF.

The chain employs TRBV7-2 and TRBJ2-2; 11 positions match TRBD2. Trimming removed 1 base from V and 0 bases from J; junction bases left unmatched: 1. This CDR3 spans 17 amino acids. Germline-derived CDR1 and CDR2 are SGHTA and FQGNSA. The CDR3 DNA is TGTGCCAGCAGCTTAGAACTAGCGGGGGCGAACACCGGGGAGCTGTTTTTT. It specifies CASSLELAGANTGELFF.

The CDR3: CASSLRRGDNEQFF. The DNA of the CDR3 is TGCGCCAGCAGCCTCCGGCGGGGGGACAATGAGCAGTTCTTC. The chain uses TRBV4-1 and TRBJ2-1; 8 positions agree with TRBD2. The germline CDR1 and CDR2 sequences are MGHRA and YSYEKL. Trimming removed 4 bases from V and 5 bases from J; junction bases left unmatched: 4. The CDR3 contains 14 residues.

The V gene is TRBV29-1, the J gene TRBJ2-2; TRBD2 is a possible D gene (6 bases). This CDR3 is 13 amino acids long. Germline V CDR1 and CDR2: SQVTM, ANQGSEA. Trimming took 5 bases from V and 7 from J, leaving 14 bases between them. The CDR3 spells CSVQGRGSGELFF. CDR3 DNA sequence: TGCAGCGTTCAAGGGCGGGGAAGCGGGGAGCTGTTTTTT.

The chain has TRBV18 and TRBJ1-1; D call uncertain. The CDR3 has 13 amino acids. V lost 6 bases to trimming and J lost 0 bases, with 8 bases between them. Germline CDR1 KGHSH, CDR2 LQKENI. The CDR3 sequence is CASSEAMNTEAFF. CDR3 DNA sequence: TGTGCCAGCTCCGAGGCCATGAACACTGAAGCTTTCTTT.

The rearrangement joins TRBV5-1 to TRBJ2-5, with 7 positions matching TRBD1. From germline, CDR1 is SGHRS and CDR2 YFSETQ. The V segment lost 4 bases and the J segment 2 bases; nucleotides outside the gene matches: 2. This CDR3 region has 13 residues. DNA of the CDR3: TGCGCCAGCAGCGGGGGACAGCAAGAGACCCAGTACTTC. It translates to CASSGGQQETQYF.

CDR3 nucleotides: TGTGCCAGCAGCTTAAAATCGGGACTAACCTACAATGAGCAGTTCTTC. Residues: CASSLKSGLTYNEQFF. The chain recombines TRBV7-8 with TRBJ2-1, with 7 nucleotides matching TRBD2. With V trimmed by 2 bases and J by 2 bases, 6 bases remained unmatched. This CDR3 contains 16 residues. Germline V lookup: CDR1 SGHVS, CDR2 FQNEAQ. Based on the CDR3 plus reference TRBV7-8 and TRBJ2-1, the full variable domain is GAGVSQSPRYKVAKRGQDVALRCDPISGHVSLFWYQQALGQGPEFLTYFQNEAQLDKSGLPSDRFFAERPEGSVSTLKIQRTQQEDSAVYLCASSLKSGLTYNEQFFGPGTRLTVL.

The V and J genes are TRBV5-6 and TRBJ2-2, with D tentatively TRBD1 (6 bases). The CDR3 is made up of 13 amino acids. Germline V lookup: CDR1 SGHDT, CDR2 YYEEEE. V was pared by 0 bases and J by 9 bases, with 9 bases between. The CDR3 loop is CASSLVQGRELFF. The DNA for the CDR3 is TGTGCCAGCAGCTTGGTACAGGGTCGGGAGCTGTTTTTT.